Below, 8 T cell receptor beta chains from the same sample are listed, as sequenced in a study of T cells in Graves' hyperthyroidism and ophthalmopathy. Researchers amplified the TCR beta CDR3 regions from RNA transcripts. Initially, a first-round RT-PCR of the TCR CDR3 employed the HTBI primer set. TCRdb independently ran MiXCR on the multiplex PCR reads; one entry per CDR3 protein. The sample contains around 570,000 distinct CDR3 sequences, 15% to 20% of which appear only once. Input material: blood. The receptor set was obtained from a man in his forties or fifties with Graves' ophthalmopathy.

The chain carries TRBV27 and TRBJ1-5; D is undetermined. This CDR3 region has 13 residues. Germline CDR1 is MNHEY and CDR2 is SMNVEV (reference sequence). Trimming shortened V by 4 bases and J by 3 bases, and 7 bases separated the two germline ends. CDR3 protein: CASSSGFNQPQHF. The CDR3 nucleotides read TGTGCCAGCAGTTCGGGGTTCAATCAGCCCCAGCATTTT.

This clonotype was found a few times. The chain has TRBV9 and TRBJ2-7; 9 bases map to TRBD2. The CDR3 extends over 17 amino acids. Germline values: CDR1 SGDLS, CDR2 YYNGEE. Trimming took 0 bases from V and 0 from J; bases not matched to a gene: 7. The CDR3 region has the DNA TGTGCCAGCAGCGTAGGGGTCGTAGCGGGGGACTCCTACGAGCAGTACTTC. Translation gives CASSVGVVAGDSYEQYF.

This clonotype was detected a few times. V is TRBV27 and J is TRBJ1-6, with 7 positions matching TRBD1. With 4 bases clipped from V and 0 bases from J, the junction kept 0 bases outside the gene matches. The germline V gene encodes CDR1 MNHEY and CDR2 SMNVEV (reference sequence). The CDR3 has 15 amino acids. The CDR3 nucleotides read TGTGCCAGCAGTTGGGACAGCTCCTATAATTCACCCCTCCACTTT. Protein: CASSWDSSYNSPLHF.

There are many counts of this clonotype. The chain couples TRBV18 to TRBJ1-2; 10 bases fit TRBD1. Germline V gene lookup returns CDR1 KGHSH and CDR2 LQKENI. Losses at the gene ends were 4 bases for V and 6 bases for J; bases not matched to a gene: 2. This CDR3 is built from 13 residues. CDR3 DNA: TGTGCCAGCTCACAGGGGACAGGGGATGGCTACACCTTC. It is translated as CASSQGTGDGYTF.

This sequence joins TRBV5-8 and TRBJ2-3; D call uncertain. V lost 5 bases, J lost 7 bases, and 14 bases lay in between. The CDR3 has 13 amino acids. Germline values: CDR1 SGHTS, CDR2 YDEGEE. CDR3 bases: TGTGCCAGCAGTCGACCGCCGGAGAATACGCAGTATTTT. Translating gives CASSRPPENTQYF. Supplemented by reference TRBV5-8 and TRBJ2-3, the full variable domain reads EAGVTQSPTHLIKTRGQQATLRCSPISGHTSVYWYQQALGLGLQFLLWYDEGEERNRGNFPPRFSGRQFPNYSSELNVNALELEDSALYLCASSRPPENTQYFGPGTRLTVL.

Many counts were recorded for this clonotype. Written as DNA, the CDR3 is TGTGCCTGGAGGTCAACCCGGGAGAGTTACTCCGAGCAGTACTTC. Translated: CAWRSTRESYSEQYF. The V call is TRBV30, the J call TRBJ2-7; D may be TRBD2 (6 bases). This CDR3 is 15 amino acids long. CDR1 GTSNPN and CDR2 SVGIG come from the germline V gene (reference sequence). Trimming shortened V by 3 bases and J by 6 bases, and 21 bases separated the two germline ends.

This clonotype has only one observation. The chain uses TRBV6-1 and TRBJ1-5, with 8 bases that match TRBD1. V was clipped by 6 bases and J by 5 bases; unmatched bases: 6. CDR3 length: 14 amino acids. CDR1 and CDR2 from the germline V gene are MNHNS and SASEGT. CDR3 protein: CASSLDREYQPQHF. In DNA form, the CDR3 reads TGTGCCAGCAGCCTGGACAGGGAGTATCAGCCCCAGCATTTT.

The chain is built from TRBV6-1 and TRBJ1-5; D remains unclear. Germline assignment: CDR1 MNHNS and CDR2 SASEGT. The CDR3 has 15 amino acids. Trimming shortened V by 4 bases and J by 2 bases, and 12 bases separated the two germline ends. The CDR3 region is CASSGTPRGNQPQHF. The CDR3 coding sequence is TGTGCCAGCAGTGGCACCCCGCGTGGCAATCAGCCCCAGCATTTT.